This passage covers 31 T cell receptor beta chains from one sample sequenced in a study of blood T cells in healthy people across ages. A second PCR, run for roughly 6 to 11 cycles, used a sample-barcoded 5' primer plus a J-beta primer mix. TCRdb fed the 5' RACE reads into MiXCR, producing one record per CDR3 protein. This table holds some 1,800,000 distinct CDR3 sequences, more than 35% found once. Sequencing was carried out using blood. The receptor source for this set is a human donor in good health.

The chain joins TRBV7-2 to TRBJ2-5, with 7 bases aligning to TRBD1. The CDR3 has 15 residues. Germline V gene data show CDR1 as SGHTA and CDR2 as FQGNSA. Trimming took 3 bases from V and 5 from J; bases not matched to a gene: 9. This CDR3 reads CASSFGQVPRETQYF. For the CDR3, the DNA is TGTGCCAGCAGCTTCGGACAGGTTCCTAGGGAGACCCAGTACTTC.

A remark on this clonotype: The junction does not match germline at one end; this may be a read error. The chain couples TRBV28 to TRBJ1-2; 8 bases align to TRBD1. This CDR3 is 17 amino acids long. Germline V gene data show CDR1 as MDHEN and CDR2 as SYDVKM. The DNA for the CDR3 is TGTGCCAGCAGTGGATGGCCGGGACAGGCCACTAACTATGGTTACACCTTC. Its protein is CASSGWPGQATNYGYTF.

About this clonotype: A junction boundary mismatches the germline segment, possibly from a read error. The chain links TRBV9 to TRBJ1-1; a weak D match, TRBD1 (5 bases). Per germline, CDR1 SGDLS and CDR2 YYNGEE. CDR3 length equals 13 residues. CDR3 protein: CASSVVTDTKAFF. In nucleotides, the CDR3 is TGTGCCAGCAGCGTAGTCACGGACACTAAAGCTTTCTTT.

With regard to this clonotype: This may arise from a read error, as a much more abundant clone is one base away. This chain uses TRBV7-2 with TRBJ2-5, with TRBD2 matching over 11 bases. The CDR3 length is 17 residues. After removal of 5 bases from V and 2 bases from J, the junction contained 10 bases not matched to a gene. In germline, CDR1 is SGHTA, CDR2 FQGNSA. Here the CDR3 reads CASSIPGLAEVQETQYF. The CDR3 DNA reads TGTGCCAGCAGCATACCGGGACTAGCGGAGGTTCAAGAGACCCAGTACTTC.

CDR3 bases: TGTGCCAGCAGTGCCAGGGGGTTTAGCTCCTACGAGCAGTACTTC. Its translation is CASSARGFSSYEQYF. The V gene is TRBV28, the J gene TRBJ2-7, with 7 bases lining up with TRBD1. Per germline, CDR1 MDHEN and CDR2 SYDVKM. The CDR3 covers 15 residues. Unmatched junction bases numbered 7, after V lost 5 bases and J lost 0 bases.

This rearrangement joins TRBV4-3 to TRBJ1-1; TRBD1 is a possible D gene (6 bases). Looked up from germline, CDR1 is LGHNA and CDR2 is YSLEER. The CDR3 extends over 15 amino acids. Trimming removed 3 bases at V and 2 bases at J, with 13 bases between. The CDR3 DNA is TGCGCCAGCAGCCAGCTATACAGGGAAAACACTGAAGCTTTCTTT. Translating gives CASSQLYRENTEAFF.

This clonotype was picked up a small number of times. The CDR3 coding sequence is TGTGCCAGTCGTAGGACAGGGCGGCGCGAGACCCAGTACTTC. Protein product: CASRRTGRRETQYF. This chain links TRBV12-3 or TRBV12-4 with TRBJ2-7; 8 nucleotides line up with TRBD1. The J call may be wrong; the DNA end is better matched by TRBJ2-5. This CDR3 spans 14 amino acids.

The chain employs TRBV20-1 and TRBJ2-7, with TRBD1 identical over 9 bases. The germline V gene has CDR1 DFQATT and CDR2 SNEGSKA (reference sequence). The CDR3 spans 13 residues. V lost 6 bases to trimming and J lost 4 bases; unmatched junction nucleotides: 7. Written as DNA, the CDR3 is TGCAGTGCCGAGGGACAGGGATGGTACGAGCAGTACTTC. Its translation: CSAEGQGWYEQYF.

With regard to this clonotype: A single base separates this from a much larger clone, so it may be a read error. The chain uses TRBV29-1 and TRBJ2-3; TRBD1 agrees at 10 bases. The germline V gene encodes CDR1 SQVTM and CDR2 ANQGSEA. The CDR3 totals 14 residues. J gave up 4 bases and V 7 bases, and 8 bases lay outside the gene matches. This CDR3 reads CSAVGTGDADTQYF. In DNA, the CDR3 is TGCAGCGCTGTCGGGACAGGGGATGCAGATACGCAGTATTTT.

This clonotype was picked up one time. The chain combines TRBV3-1 with TRBJ1-5; TRBD1 is a possible D gene (6 bases). With 3 bases removed from V and 6 bases from J, the gap between germline ends came to 15 bases. The germline V gene has CDR1 LGHDT and CDR2 YNNKEL (reference sequence). The CDR3 is made up of 15 amino acids. DNA of the CDR3: TGTGCCAGCAGCCAGGTTACAGGGCCGGGTCAGCCCCAGCATTTT. Protein sequence: CASSQVTGPGQPQHF.

This sequence joins TRBV12-3 or TRBV12-4 and TRBJ1-1; D remains ambiguous. This CDR3 spans 14 amino acids. Trimming stripped 7 bases from V and 1 base from J, with 13 bases between. CDR3 loop: CASTPRAGNTEAFF. The DNA of the CDR3 is TGTGCCAGCACACCGCGGGCAGGGAACACTGAAGCTTTCTTT.

A note on this clonotype: A read error may account for a junction end that differs from germline. V is TRBV5-1 and J is TRBJ1-1, with D possibly matching TRBD1 (5 bases). The germline gives CDR1 SGHRS, CDR2 YFSETQ. The CDR3 has 14 amino acids. The CDR3 is CASSADGGNTGAFF. As DNA, the CDR3 is TGCGCCAGCAGCGCCGACGGGGGGAACACTGGAGCTTTCTTT.

This chain uses TRBV4-2 with TRBJ2-3, with D tentatively TRBD2 (6 bases). The CDR3 covers 15 residues. CDR1 and CDR2 (germline): LGHNA, YNFKEQ. V was cut by 2 bases and J by 5 bases, with 14 bases left in between. The CDR3 spells CASSQREASEDTQYF. CDR3 nucleotides: TGTGCCAGCAGCCAAAGGGAGGCCTCGGAAGATACGCAGTATTTT.

The chain is built from TRBV2 and TRBJ1-1; 9 bases line up with TRBD1. With V trimmed by 6 bases and J by 6 bases, 2 bases remained unmatched. From germline, CDR1 is SNHLY and CDR2 FYNNEI. The CDR3 is 12 residues long. Here the CDR3 DNA reads TGTGCCAGCAGGGACAGGGGCTCTGAAGCTTTCTTT. It specifies CASRDRGSEAFF.

This clonotype was recorded a few times. DNA of the CDR3: TGTGCCAGCAGTTTAGAGGTCGGGGGGGCCTACGAGCAGTACTTC. Translating gives CASSLEVGGAYEQYF. The chain carries TRBV12-3 or TRBV12-4 and TRBJ2-4, with 8 positions matching TRBD2. Near its end, the DNA agrees better with TRBJ2-7, so the J call may be wrong. The CDR3 is 15 residues long.

The chain couples TRBV4-2 to TRBJ2-1, with 11 bases aligning to TRBD1. Trimming at V came to 2 bases and at J to 9 bases, leaving 9 bases not matched to a gene. There are 16 residues in the CDR3. CDR1 is LGHNA, CDR2 YNFKEQ, per germline. As DNA, the CDR3 is TGTGCCAGCAGCCAATCAGGACAGGGGGCCGGAGGTGAGCAGTTCTTC. Protein sequence: CASSQSGQGAGGEQFF.

This clonotype showed up just a few times. The rearrangement joins TRBV20-1 to TRBJ2-3; 12 bases fit TRBD2. After removal of 6 bases from V and 8 bases from J, the junction contained 6 bases not matched to a gene. Looked up from germline, CDR1 is DFQATT and CDR2 is SNEGSKA (reference sequence). CDR3 length: 13 amino acids. In DNA, the CDR3 is TGCAGTGCCAAGACTAGCGGGGGAGCTACGCAGTATTTT. Protein product: CSAKTSGGATQYF.

This rearrangement joins TRBV5-1 to TRBJ2-5; tentative D call: TRBD2 (5 bases). The tail of the sequence fits TRBJ2-7 better, so the J call may be wrong. The CDR3 sequence is 13 residues long. Germline values: CDR1 SGHRS, CDR2 YFSETQ. CDR3 amino acids: CASGLGRRDEQYF. CDR3 nucleotides: TGCGCCAGCGGACTCGGACGACGGGACGAGCAGTACTTC.

The CDR3 here is CASSSPSGARCEQYF. DNA for the CDR3: TGTGCCAGCAGCTCCCCGTCAGGGGCACGCTGCGAGCAGTACTTC. The chain carries TRBV7-9 and TRBJ2-7, with D perhaps matching TRBD1 (6 bases). Trimming stripped 4 bases from V and 6 bases from J, with 19 bases between. The CDR3 consists of 15 residues. Germline CDR1 is SEHNR and CDR2 is FQNEAQ (reference sequence).

The rearrangement links TRBV20-1 to TRBJ2-7; D is possibly TRBD2 (5 bases). The CDR3 runs 13 residues. CDR1 and CDR2 from the germline V gene are DFQATT and SNEGSKA (reference sequence). With 4 bases removed from V and 5 bases from J, the gap between germline ends came to 15 bases. For the CDR3, the DNA is TGCAGTGCTAAGAGAGGGTCTCCGGACGAGCAGTACTTC. Its translation: CSAKRGSPDEQYF.

Many counts were recorded for this clonotype. This chain links TRBV24-1 with TRBJ2-1; TRBD1 might be the D (6 bases). CDR1 and CDR2 from the germline V gene are KGHDR and SFDVKD. The CDR3 loop spans 13 amino acids. Trimming took 11 bases from V and 2 from J, leaving 12 bases between them. CDR3 coding DNA: TGTGCCATTGAGGGGGACACCTACAATGAGCAGTTCTTC. Its protein product is CAIEGDTYNEQFF.

The chain combines TRBV5-5 with TRBJ2-3; D ambiguous. Looked up from germline, CDR1 is SGHKS and CDR2 is YYEKEE (reference sequence). There are 14 residues in the CDR3. The V end lost 2 bases, the J end lost 4 bases, and 11 bases lay between the germline ends. The CDR3 DNA follows: TGTGCCAGCAGCTTAATTGCTATGCCAGATACGCAGTATTTT. Encoded protein: CASSLIAMPDTQYF.

The chain carries TRBV21-1 and TRBJ2-4; TRBD1 is the table's D call, not checked against the DNA. TRBV21-1 is a known pseudogene. The CDR3 is made up of 17 amino acids. In DNA form, the CDR3 reads TGTGCCAGCAGCAAAGTTCTGAAGGTTTCAGGGGAAAACATTCAGTACTTC. It encodes CASSKVLKVSGENIQYF.

This clonotype has more than one count but fewer than ten. The chain has TRBV28 and TRBJ2-7; a weak D match, TRBD1 (5 bases). This CDR3 has 15 amino acids. V was cut by 3 bases and J by 2 bases, with 14 bases left in between. The germline V gene encodes CDR1 MDHEN and CDR2 SYDVKM. CDR3 DNA sequence: TGTGCCAGCAGTTTTGGGGCCATGAGACCCTACGAGCAGTACTTC. It translates to CASSFGAMRPYEQYF.

There are a few counts of this clonotype. The V and J genes are TRBV24-1 and TRBJ1-5; TRBD1 matches 10 bases. Germline loops: CDR1 KGHDR, CDR2 SFDVKD. The CDR3 has 16 residues. V trimming: 3 bases; J trimming: 4 bases; junction bases outside the gene matches: 5. CDR3 sequence (DNA): TGTGCCACCAGTGATGGGGACAGGGGCTCTAATCAGCCCCAGCATTTT. It encodes CATSDGDRGSNQPQHF.

This clonotype was seen more than once but under ten times. V gene TRBV20-1 combines with J gene TRBJ1-2, with D perhaps TRBD1 (5 bases). Germline V gives CDR1 DFQATT, CDR2 SNEGSKA (reference sequence). With 5 bases removed from V and 7 bases from J, the gap between germline ends came to 20 bases. The CDR3 extends over 14 amino acids. As DNA, the CDR3 is TGCAGTGCTTCTCAGGGTGCCCATACAATTGGCTACACCTTC. Translated, it gives CSASQGAHTIGYTF.

The chain combines TRBV29-1 with TRBJ1-1; 8 bases match TRBD1. The junction had 9 bases not matched to a gene; V was cut back by 7 bases and J by 2 bases. The CDR3 has 14 amino acids. The germline gives CDR1 SQVTM, CDR2 ANQGSEA. CDR3 nucleotide sequence: TGCAGCGCCGGACAGGGAATGTTTAACACTGAAGCTTTCTTT. It is translated as CSAGQGMFNTEAFF.

The rearrangement uses TRBV7-2 and TRBJ2-2; D ambiguous. Germline V CDR1 and CDR2: SGHTA, FQGNSA. The CDR3 is 13 amino acids. V lost 1 base and J lost 6, with 6 bases in between. CDR3 residues: CASSLVVSGELFF. In DNA, the CDR3 is TGTGCCAGCAGCTTAGTGGTATCCGGGGAGCTGTTTTTT.

This clonotype was seen many times. The CDR3: CASSLQGVSYEQYF. The CDR3 DNA sequence: TGCGCCAGCAGCTTGCAGGGGGTATCCTACGAGCAGTACTTC. This chain links TRBV5-1 with TRBJ2-7; 7 nucleotides match TRBD1. The CDR3 extends over 14 amino acids. V was pared by 1 base and J by 1 base, with 2 bases of the junction left unmatched. Germline lookup yields CDR1 SGHRS and CDR2 YFSETQ.

V gene TRBV6-5 combines with J gene TRBJ1-1; D possibly corresponds to TRBD1 (5 bases). Trimming removed 2 bases at V and 2 bases at J, with 18 bases between. CDR3 length equals 17 residues. CDR1 is MNHEY and CDR2 is SVGAGI in the germline V gene. The chain's CDR3 is CASSYRRSGPFNTEAFF. The CDR3 DNA reads TGTGCCAGCAGTTACCGCCGGTCGGGGCCGTTTAACACTGAAGCTTTCTTT.

The V gene is TRBV20-1, the J gene TRBJ2-7; perhaps TRBD1 as D (5 bases). V lost 4 bases to trimming and J lost 5 bases, with 21 bases between them. Germline V gene lookup returns CDR1 DFQATT and CDR2 SNEGSKA (reference sequence). The CDR3 is 15 amino acids. The CDR3 region has the DNA TGCAGTGCTAACCCTTTCTGGACACCCTTTAACGAGCAGTACTTC. It specifies CSANPFWTPFNEQYF.